This TCR beta chain was identified during a study of blood T cells in healthy people across ages. Whole-study results and caveats: TCR beta diversity, measured per million T cells, fell in a roughly linear way with age.

Primed by a sample-barcoded 5' primer and a J-beta primer mix, a second PCR proceeded for roughly 7 to 12 cycles. The authors tagged each cDNA molecule using a template-switch adaptor with 12 random nucleotides. Using its own MiXCR run on the 5' RACE reads, TCRdb lists one record per CDR3 protein. The data hold 600,000 to 800,000 distinct CDR3 sequences, with under 25% observed a single time. V shed 1 base, J shed 3 bases, and the junction held 2 bases outside the gene matches. The CDR3 loop spans 14 amino acids. The people who gave samples were healthy Caucasians from Russia, aged 6 to 90. The authors extracted at least 5 micrograms of total RNA per sample. On this clonotype itself: No antigen is known for it. The conserved closing phenylalanine or tryptophan is absent in this CDR3, likely reflecting a read error.

This receptor was taken from a man in his sixties or seventies in good health. The V and J genes are TRBV12-3 or TRBV12-4 and TRBJ2-5, with 7 nucleotides matching TRBD2. The sequenced sample was blood. CDR3 amino acids: CASSLGLAEETQYL. CDR3 DNA sequence: TGTGCCAGCAGTTTAGGCCTAGCGGAAGAGACCCAGTACCTC.